This note documents a single TCR beta chain sequence. The antigen is not known. This specimen comes from a study of graft-versus-host responses after intestinal transplantation. Study information: Recipients uniformly received anti-thymocyte globulin induction, followed by tacrolimus and steroids for approximately 3 years.

Using immunoSEQ multiplex PCR, the repertoire was profiled, and TCRdb retains in-frame clones only, with some absent. The sample carries roughly 120,000 clones, 80% to 95% recorded once. This CDR3 contains 14 residues. The germline V gene has CDR1 SGHTA and CDR2 FQGNSA. V trimming: 6 bases; J trimming: 4 bases; junction bases outside the gene matches: 5. V usage is TRBV7-2 and J usage is TRBJ2-1; 8 bases fit TRBD2. The sequence was collected from a human donor who received an intestinal transplant. This specimen consisted of unstimulated CD4+ T cells sorted from spleen or lymph node cells, obtained before intestinal transplant. The chain's CDR3 is CASRPGTSYNEQFF. For the CDR3, the DNA is TGTGCCAGCAGACCCGGGACTAGTTACAATGAGCAGTTCTTC.